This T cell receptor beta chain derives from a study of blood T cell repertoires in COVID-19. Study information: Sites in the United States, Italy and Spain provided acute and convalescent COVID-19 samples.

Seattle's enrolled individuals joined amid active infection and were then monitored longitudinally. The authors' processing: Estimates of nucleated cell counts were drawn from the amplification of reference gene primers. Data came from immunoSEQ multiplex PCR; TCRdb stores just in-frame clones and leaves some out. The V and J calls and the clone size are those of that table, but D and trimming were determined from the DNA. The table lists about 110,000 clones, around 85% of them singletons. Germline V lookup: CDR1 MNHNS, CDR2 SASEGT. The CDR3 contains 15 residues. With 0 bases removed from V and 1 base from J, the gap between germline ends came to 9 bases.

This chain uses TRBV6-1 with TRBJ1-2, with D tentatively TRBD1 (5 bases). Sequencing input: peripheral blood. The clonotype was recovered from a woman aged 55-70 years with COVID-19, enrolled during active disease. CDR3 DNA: TGTGCCAGCAGTGAAGCGCAGACAGTTAACTATGGCTACACCTTC. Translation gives CASSEAQTVNYGYTF.